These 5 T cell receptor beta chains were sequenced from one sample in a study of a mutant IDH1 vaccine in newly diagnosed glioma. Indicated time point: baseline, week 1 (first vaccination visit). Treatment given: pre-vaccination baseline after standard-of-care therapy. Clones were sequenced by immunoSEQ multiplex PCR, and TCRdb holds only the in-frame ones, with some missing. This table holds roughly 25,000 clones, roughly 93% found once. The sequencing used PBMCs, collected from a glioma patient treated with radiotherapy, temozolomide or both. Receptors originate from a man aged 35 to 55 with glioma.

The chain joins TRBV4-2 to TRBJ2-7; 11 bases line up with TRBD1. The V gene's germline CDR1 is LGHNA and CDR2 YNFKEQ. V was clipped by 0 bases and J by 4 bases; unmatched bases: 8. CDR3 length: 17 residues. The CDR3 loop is CASSQEGPGQGGYEQYF. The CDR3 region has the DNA TGTGCCAGCAGCCAAGAGGGGCCGGGACAGGGGGGGTACGAGCAGTACTTC.

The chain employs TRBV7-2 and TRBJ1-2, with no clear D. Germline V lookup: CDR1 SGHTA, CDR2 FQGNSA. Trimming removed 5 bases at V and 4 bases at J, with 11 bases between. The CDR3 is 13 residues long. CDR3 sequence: CASSQLRTYGYTF. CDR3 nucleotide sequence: TGTGCCAGCAGCCAGTTAAGAACCTATGGCTACACCTTC.

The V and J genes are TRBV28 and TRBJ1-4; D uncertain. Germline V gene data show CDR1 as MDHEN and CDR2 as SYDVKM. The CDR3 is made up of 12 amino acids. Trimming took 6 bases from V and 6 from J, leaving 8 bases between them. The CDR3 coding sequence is TGTGCCAGCAGGGCGGGCCATGAAAAACTGTTTTTT. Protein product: CASRAGHEKLFF.

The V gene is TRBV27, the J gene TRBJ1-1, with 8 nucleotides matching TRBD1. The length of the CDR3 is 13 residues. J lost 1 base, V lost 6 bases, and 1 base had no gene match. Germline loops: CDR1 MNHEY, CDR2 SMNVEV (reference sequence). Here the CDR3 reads CASSDRGNTEAFF. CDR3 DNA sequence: TGTGCCAGCAGCGACAGGGGGAACACTGAAGCTTTCTTT.

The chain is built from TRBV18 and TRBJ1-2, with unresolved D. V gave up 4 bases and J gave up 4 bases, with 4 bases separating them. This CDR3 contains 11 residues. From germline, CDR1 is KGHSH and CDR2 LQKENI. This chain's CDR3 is CASSLSYGYTF. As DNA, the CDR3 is TGTGCCAGCTCACTGTCCTATGGCTACACCTTC.